This record concerns one T cell receptor (beta chain) sequence. The antigen remains unidentified. The data are from a study of cytotoxic CD8 clonotypes in ibrutinib-treated CLL. Study-wide results and limits: Sustained-remission and progressing patients' sampling times differed.

Germline lookup yields CDR1 LNHNV and CDR2 YYDKDF (reference sequence). The germline V and J ends were trimmed by 5 bases and 4 bases, with 12 bases remaining between them. The CDR3 extends over 14 amino acids. Method: immunoSEQ multiplex PCR; TCRdb's copy keeps in-frame clones and lacks some. The repertoire holds fewer than 400,000 clones, with 67% as singletons. This sequence was found in a human donor with chronic lymphocytic leukemia. Sample: PBMCs, taken after 36 months of ibrutinib treatment. The V and J genes are TRBV15 and TRBJ1-5; D might be TRBD1 (6 bases). The DNA for the CDR3 is TGTGCCACCAGCGGGGGGCTAGGGAATCAGCCCCAGCATTTT. This gives the protein CATSGGLGNQPQHF.